Listed below are T cell receptor beta chains from one sample, sequenced in a study of glioma-infiltrating T cells after dendritic cell vaccination. Clones were sequenced by immunoSEQ multiplex PCR, and TCRdb holds only the in-frame ones, with some missing. The data contain around 96,000 clones, about 79% of them seen just once; the ten biggest clones take up around 6%. The material sequenced was blood, taken before dendritic cell vaccination. The origin of the receptors is a human donor with glioblastoma. CDR3s include the opening cysteine and the closing phenylalanine or tryptophan. The order of the fields is V gene, J gene, clone size, CDR3 protein. Only some rows state a clone size, as once, few, many or a class for expanded clones.

V: TRBV27; J: TRBJ1-1; size: NA; CDR3: CASSRSLATEAFF
V: TRBV7-3; J: TRBJ2-2; size: once; CDR3: CASSLKGDTSNTGELFF
V: TRBV28; J: TRBJ2-1; size: few; CDR3: CASSGPGLASYNEQFF
V: TRBV6-5; J: TRBJ1-1; size: NA; CDR3: CASSYSPSGNTEAFF
V: TRBV5-1; J: TRBJ1-6; size: NA; CDR3: CASYEGDSPLHF
V: TRBV12-5; J: TRBJ2-2; size: few; CDR3: CASGRGPAGELFF
V: TRBV5-1; J: TRBJ2-7; size: NA; CDR3: CASSSPSDEQYF
V: TRBV19; J: TRBJ2-7; size: NA; CDR3: CASSIVKTGRNYEQYF
V: TRBV5-1; J: TRBJ2-1; size: NA; CDR3: CASSFPLADYSEQFF
V: TRBV2; J: TRBJ1-5; size: NA; CDR3: CASQGLAVDQPQHF
V: TRBV6-1; J: TRBJ1-1; size: NA; CDR3: CASSEAIIDTLSAFF
V: TRBV19; J: TRBJ2-7; size: NA; CDR3: CASTLGGGPGHEQYF
V: TRBV6-5; J: TRBJ1-4; size: once; CDR3: CASSTRQGENEKLFF
V: TRBV4-1; J: TRBJ2-7; size: many; CDR3: CASSPHRVYEQYF
V: TRBV28; J: TRBJ1-6; size: few; CDR3: CASSAQGLFNSPLHF
V: TRBV7-9; J: TRBJ2-7; size: NA; CDR3: CASSSGTSLEQYF
V: TRBV18; J: TRBJ1-5; size: NA; CDR3: CASSPSRGWGQPQHF
V: TRBV7-8; J: TRBJ1-2; size: NA; CDR3: CASSLYDRAGYGYTF
V: TRBV6-5; J: TRBJ1-3; size: NA; CDR3: CASSYSGTVNGNTIYF
V: TRBV7-9; J: TRBJ2-2; size: NA; CDR3: CASSVTRVNTGELFF
V: TRBV7-9; J: TRBJ1-1; size: NA; CDR3: CASSVRENTEAFF
V: TRBV5-1; J: TRBJ2-7; size: NA; CDR3: CASSLDPRTSYEQYF
V: TRBV6-5; J: TRBJ2-1; size: once; CDR3: CASGFSGSSYNEQFF
V: TRBV19; J: TRBJ2-1; size: NA; CDR3: CASSISGGAWDEQFF
V: TRBV5-1; J: TRBJ1-6; size: NA; CDR3: CASSLAVNSALHF
V: TRBV11-3; J: TRBJ1-4; size: NA; CDR3: CASSPSRQGEKLFF
V: TRBV6-6; J: TRBJ1-1; size: NA; CDR3: CASSYSHSEAFF
V: TRBV12-1; J: TRBJ2-1; size: NA; CDR3: CASSLPICLYEQFF
V: TRBV29-1; J: TRBJ2-3; size: once; CDR3: CSVVPTSGHLTDTQYF
V: TRBV15; J: TRBJ2-1; size: NA; CDR3: CATSRDGIRGNEQFF
V: TRBV7-8; J: TRBJ1-1; size: NA; CDR3: CASSYSRVGTEAFF
V: TRBV18; J: TRBJ2-7; size: NA; CDR3: CASSVGQGSYEQYF
V: TRBV5-1; J: TRBJ1-1; size: NA; CDR3: CASPDREAFF
V: TRBV19; J: TRBJ1-2; size: NA; CDR3: CASTTQVLGQGVGGYTF
V: TRBV6-5; J: TRBJ2-1; size: NA; CDR3: CASSYSLAGPTMKQFF
V: TRBV5-1; J: TRBJ2-5; size: NA; CDR3: CASSSAGSAQETQYF
V: TRBV28; J: TRBJ2-7; size: NA; CDR3: CASSFLSYEQYF
V: TRBV5-1; J: TRBJ1-2; size: once; CDR3: CASSYGDDNYGYTF
V: TRBV19; J: TRBJ1-2; size: NA; CDR3: CASSMNVRAYAPNYGYTF
V: TRBV7-2; J: TRBJ1-3; size: few; CDR3: CASSPDSSGNTIYF
V: TRBV7-2; J: TRBJ2-1; size: NA; CDR3: CASSRKNKQGTRSYNEQFF
V: TRBV19; J: TRBJ1-1; size: few; CDR3: CASSPNRERDRGTHTEAFF
V: TRBV2; J: TRBJ1-2; size: NA; CDR3: CASVRGGYGYTF
V: TRBV5-1; J: TRBJ2-3; size: once; CDR3: CASSLGGPSDTQYF